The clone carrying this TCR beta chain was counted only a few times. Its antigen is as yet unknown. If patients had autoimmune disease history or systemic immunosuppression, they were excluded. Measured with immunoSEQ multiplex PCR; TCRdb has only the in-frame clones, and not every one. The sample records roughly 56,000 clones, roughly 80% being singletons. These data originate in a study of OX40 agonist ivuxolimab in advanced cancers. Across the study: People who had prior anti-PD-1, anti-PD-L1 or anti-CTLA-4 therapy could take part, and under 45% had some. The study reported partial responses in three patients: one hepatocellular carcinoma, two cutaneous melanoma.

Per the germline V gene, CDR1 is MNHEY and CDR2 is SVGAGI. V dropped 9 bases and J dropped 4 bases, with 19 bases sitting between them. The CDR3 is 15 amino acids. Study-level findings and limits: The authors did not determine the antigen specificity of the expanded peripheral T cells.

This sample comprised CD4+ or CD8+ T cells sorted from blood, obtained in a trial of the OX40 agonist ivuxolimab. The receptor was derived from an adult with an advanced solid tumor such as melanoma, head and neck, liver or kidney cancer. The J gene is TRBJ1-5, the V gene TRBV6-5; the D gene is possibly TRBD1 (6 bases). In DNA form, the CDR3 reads TGTGCCAGTACACGACAGACAGGCCGAAATCAGCCCCAGCATTTT. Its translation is CASTRQTGRNQPQHF.